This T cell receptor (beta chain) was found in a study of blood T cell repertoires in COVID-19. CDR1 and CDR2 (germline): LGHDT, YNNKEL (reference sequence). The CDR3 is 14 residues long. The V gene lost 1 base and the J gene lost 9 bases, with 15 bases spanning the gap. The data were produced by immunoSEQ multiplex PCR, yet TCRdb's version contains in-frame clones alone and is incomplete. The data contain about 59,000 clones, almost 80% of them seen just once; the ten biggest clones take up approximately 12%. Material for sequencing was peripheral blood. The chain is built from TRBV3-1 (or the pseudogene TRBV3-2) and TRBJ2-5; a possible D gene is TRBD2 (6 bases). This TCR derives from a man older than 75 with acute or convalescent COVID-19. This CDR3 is CASSQVRGDGPQYF. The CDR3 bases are TGTGCCAGCAGCCAAGTTCGCGGGGACGGGCCCCAGTACTTC.